A selection of T cell receptor beta chains follows, all from one sample in a study of blood T cell repertoires in COVID-19. Libraries were prepared by immunoSEQ multiplex PCR; TCRdb keeps only in-frame clonotypes and omits some of them. The sample includes over 100,000 clones, over 60% seen only once; the top ten take 4% to 5.5%. Source material: peripheral blood. The receptor set was obtained from a human donor in a cohort sampled during active or convalescent COVID-19. CDR3s include the opening cysteine and the closing phenylalanine or tryptophan. The order of the fields is clone size, D gene, CDR3 length, V gene, J gene, CDR3 protein, CDR3 DNA. D genes are given only for firm matches. A row's size may be missing; if present it is once, few, many or a size class.

abundance: -; d_gene: -; len: 18; v_gene: TRBV18; j_gene: TRBJ2-7; CDR3aa: CASSPSADLANMIYEQYF; CDR3nt: TGTGCCAGCTCACCAAGTGCCGACCTAGCTAATATGATCTACGAGCAGTACTTC
abundance: -; d_gene: -; len: 17; v_gene: TRBV15; j_gene: TRBJ2-7; CDR3aa: CATSRRQTGLLNYEQYF; CDR3nt: TGTGCCACCAGCAGACGTCAAACAGGGCTCTTGAACTACGAGCAGTACTTC
abundance: few; d_gene: -; len: 14; v_gene: TRBV3-1/TRBV3-2; j_gene: TRBJ2-7; CDR3aa: CASRRGLGGYEQYF; CDR3nt: TGTGCCAGCAGAAGAGGGCTGGGGGGCTACGAGCAGTACTTC
abundance: -; d_gene: TRBD1; len: 16; v_gene: TRBV7-8; j_gene: TRBJ2-7; CDR3aa: CASSWATLGQSLEQYF; CDR3nt: TGTGCCAGCAGCTGGGCAACTTTGGGACAGTCCCTCGAGCAGTACTTC
abundance: -; d_gene: -; len: 11; v_gene: TRBV30; j_gene: TRBJ1-4; CDR3aa: CAWSVQEKLFF; CDR3nt: TGTGCCTGGAGTGTACAGGAAAAACTGTTTTTT
abundance: -; d_gene: -; len: 15; v_gene: TRBV6-6; j_gene: TRBJ2-7; CDR3aa: CASSYSTYRGYEQYF; CDR3nt: TGTGCCAGCAGTTATTCAACATACCGGGGCTACGAGCAGTACTTC
abundance: -; d_gene: TRBD1; len: 16; v_gene: TRBV5-1; j_gene: TRBJ1-3; CDR3aa: CASSLRGQGPGNTIYF; CDR3nt: TGCGCCAGCAGCTTGCGGGGACAGGGCCCTGGAAACACCATATATTTT
abundance: once; d_gene: TRBD2; len: 18; v_gene: TRBV3-1/TRBV3-2; j_gene: TRBJ2-3; CDR3aa: CASSQPLRLAASADTQYF; CDR3nt: TGTGCCAGCAGCCAACCGTTGAGACTAGCGGCCTCCGCAGATACGCAGTATTTT
abundance: -; d_gene: TRBD1; len: 17; v_gene: TRBV5-5; j_gene: TRBJ2-7; CDR3aa: CASSLGSLGTVSYEQYF; CDR3nt: TGTGCCAGCAGCTTGGGTTCGCTCGGGACAGTCTCCTACGAGCAGTACTTC
abundance: -; d_gene: -; len: 15; v_gene: TRBV5-1; j_gene: TRBJ2-7; CDR3aa: CASSRRTTNSYEQYF; CDR3nt: TGCGCCAGCAGCCGGAGGACTACCAACTCCTACGAGCAGTACTTC
abundance: -; d_gene: -; len: 15; v_gene: TRBV5-1; j_gene: TRBJ1-6; CDR3aa: CASSPSLNSDSPLHF; CDR3nt: TGCGCCAGCAGCCCGTCCCTCAACTCGGATTCACCCCTCCACTTT
abundance: -; d_gene: TRBD1; len: 14; v_gene: TRBV28; j_gene: TRBJ1-2; CDR3aa: CASRAGQGNYGYTF; CDR3nt: TGTGCCAGCAGAGCGGGACAGGGGAACTATGGCTACACCTTC
abundance: -; d_gene: -; len: 13; v_gene: TRBV18; j_gene: TRBJ2-1; CDR3aa: CASSPLETNEQFF; CDR3nt: TGTGCCAGCTCACCCCTAGAGACCAATGAGCAGTTCTTC
abundance: few; d_gene: TRBD2; len: 15; v_gene: TRBV19; j_gene: TRBJ2-7; CDR3aa: CASSIARGRAYEQYF; CDR3nt: TGTGCCAGTAGTATAGCTCGCGGGAGGGCCTACGAGCAGTACTTC
abundance: once; d_gene: -; len: 14; v_gene: TRBV7-3; j_gene: TRBJ1-1; CDR3aa: CASSFDGSATEAFF; CDR3nt: TGTGCCAGCAGCTTTGACGGGTCGGCCACTGAAGCTTTCTTT
abundance: few; d_gene: -; len: 14; v_gene: TRBV6-2/TRBV6-3; j_gene: TRBJ1-2; CDR3aa: CASSPPWTKGGYTF; CDR3nt: TGTGCCAGCAGTCCACCTTGGACAAAAGGTGGCTACACCTTC
abundance: -; d_gene: -; len: 16; v_gene: TRBV6-5; j_gene: TRBJ2-1; CDR3aa: CASSYTPTGSWNEQFF; CDR3nt: TGTGCCAGCAGTTATACCCCCACGGGATCGTGGAATGAGCAGTTCTTC
abundance: -; d_gene: TRBD2; len: 15; v_gene: TRBV15; j_gene: TRBJ2-7; CDR3aa: CATSREGLADYEQYF; CDR3nt: TGTGCCACCAGCAGAGAGGGACTAGCGGACTACGAGCAGTACTTC
abundance: -; d_gene: -; len: 12; v_gene: TRBV5-1; j_gene: TRBJ2-5; CDR3aa: CASRVEAETQYF; CDR3nt: TGCGCCAGCAGGGTCGAAGCTGAGACCCAGTACTTC
abundance: -; d_gene: -; len: 14; v_gene: TRBV4-3; j_gene: TRBJ1-5; CDR3aa: CASSQAVGNQPQHF; CDR3nt: TGCGCCAGCAGCCAGGCGGTTGGCAATCAGCCCCAGCATTTT
abundance: once; d_gene: -; len: 15; v_gene: TRBV5-6; j_gene: TRBJ1-1; CDR3aa: CASSLGPRMNTEAFF; CDR3nt: TGTGCCAGCAGCTTGGGCCCCAGAATGAACACTGAAGCTTTCTTT
abundance: -; d_gene: -; len: 17; v_gene: TRBV6-2/TRBV6-3; j_gene: TRBJ1-6; CDR3aa: CASSYSTGSSYNSPLHF; CDR3nt: TGTGCCAGCAGTTACTCGACTGGGAGCTCCTATAATTCACCCCTCCACTTT
abundance: few; d_gene: -; len: 12; v_gene: TRBV15; j_gene: TRBJ2-5; CDR3aa: CATAGGPETQYF; CDR3nt: TGTGCCACCGCCGGGGGGCCAGAGACCCAGTACTTC
abundance: -; d_gene: -; len: 12; v_gene: TRBV2; j_gene: TRBJ1-2; CDR3aa: CARSRSTRDYTF; CDR3nt: TGTGCCAGGTCAAGGTCAACGCGGGACTACACCTTC
abundance: -; d_gene: -; len: 14; v_gene: TRBV11-3; j_gene: TRBJ2-1; CDR3aa: CASSSTGIYNEQFF; CDR3nt: TGTGCCAGCAGCTCAACGGGGATCTACAATGAGCAGTTCTTC
abundance: few; d_gene: -; len: 13; v_gene: TRBV29-1; j_gene: TRBJ1-2; CDR3aa: CSALGQIKYGYTF; CDR3nt: TGCAGCGCCCTAGGACAGATCAAATATGGCTACACCTTC
abundance: once; d_gene: TRBD2; len: 15; v_gene: TRBV6-2/TRBV6-3; j_gene: TRBJ2-7; CDR3aa: CASSYRLAGGYEQYF; CDR3nt: TGTGCCAGCAGTTACAGACTAGCGGGAGGGTACGAGCAGTACTTC
abundance: -; d_gene: TRBD1; len: 18; v_gene: TRBV19; j_gene: TRBJ1-5; CDR3aa: CASSTNFRQGASNQPQHF; CDR3nt: TGTGCCAGTAGTACCAACTTCCGACAGGGGGCGAGCAATCAGCCCCAGCATTTT
abundance: -; d_gene: -; len: 15; v_gene: TRBV6-2/TRBV6-3; j_gene: TRBJ2-3; CDR3aa: CASSYYRYNTDTQYF; CDR3nt: TGTGCCAGCAGTTACTACCGGTATAACACAGATACGCAGTATTTT
abundance: once; d_gene: TRBD2; len: 14; v_gene: TRBV7-9; j_gene: TRBJ2-7; CDR3aa: CASSTSGGSYEQYF; CDR3nt: TGTGCCAGCAGTACTAGCGGGGGTTCCTACGAGCAGTACTTC
abundance: -; d_gene: -; len: 14; v_gene: TRBV5-4; j_gene: TRBJ2-7; CDR3aa: CASSLRGPSYEQYF; CDR3nt: TGTGCCAGCAGCTTACGGGGTCCCTCCTACGAGCAGTACTTC
abundance: -; d_gene: TRBD2; len: 20; v_gene: TRBV24-1; j_gene: TRBJ2-3; CDR3aa: CATSDSWRREGRSSPDTQYF; CDR3nt: TGTGCCACCAGTGATTCGTGGCGGCGGGAGGGCCGAAGTAGTCCAGATACGCAGTATTTT
abundance: -; d_gene: -; len: 14; v_gene: TRBV6-5; j_gene: TRBJ1-1; CDR3aa: CASSFSILEGEAFF; CDR3nt: TGTGCCAGCAGTTTCTCAATACTGGAGGGTGAAGCTTTCTTT
abundance: -; d_gene: -; len: 16; v_gene: TRBV7-2; j_gene: TRBJ2-6; CDR3aa: CASSLVRGEGANVLTF; CDR3nt: TGTGCCAGCAGCTTAGTCAGGGGGGAAGGGGCCAACGTCCTGACTTTC
abundance: -; d_gene: TRBD1; len: 17; v_gene: TRBV7-2; j_gene: TRBJ1-4; CDR3aa: CASSSIPGQSYNEKLFF; CDR3nt: TGTGCCAGCAGCTCTATACCGGGACAGAGTTATAATGAAAAACTGTTTTTT
abundance: once; d_gene: TRBD2; len: 17; v_gene: TRBV4-3; j_gene: TRBJ2-3; CDR3aa: CASSQMRGETSTDTQYF; CDR3nt: TGCGCCAGCAGCCAAATGCGGGGGGAGACTAGCACAGATACGCAGTATTTT
abundance: -; d_gene: -; len: 14; v_gene: TRBV9; j_gene: TRBJ1-6; CDR3aa: CASSVGGSGSPLHF; CDR3nt: TGTGCCAGCAGCGTAGGGGGCTCAGGGTCACCCCTCCACTTT
abundance: -; d_gene: -; len: 12; v_gene: TRBV19; j_gene: TRBJ2-1; CDR3aa: CASSSGLLGQFF; CDR3nt: TGTGCCAGTAGTAGTGGACTACTTGGGCAGTTCTTC
abundance: -; d_gene: TRBD1; len: 16; v_gene: TRBV18; j_gene: TRBJ2-7; CDR3aa: CASSPSGSAGGYEQYF; CDR3nt: TGTGCCAGCTCACCATCCGGTTCGGCAGGGGGATACGAGCAGTACTTC
abundance: -; d_gene: TRBD1; len: 16; v_gene: TRBV19; j_gene: TRBJ1-5; CDR3aa: CASSILLGTAAAPQHF; CDR3nt: TGTGCCAGTAGTATATTATTGGGGACAGCCGCGGCCCCCCAGCATTTT
abundance: -; d_gene: TRBD2; len: 19; v_gene: TRBV24-1; j_gene: TRBJ2-2; CDR3aa: CATSDSRTSGALNTGELFF; CDR3nt: TGTGCCACCAGTGATTCCAGGACTAGCGGGGCCTTAAACACCGGGGAGCTGTTTTTT
abundance: few; d_gene: -; len: 11; v_gene: TRBV7-3; j_gene: TRBJ2-1; CDR3aa: CASSLSNEQFF; CDR3nt: TGTGCCAGCAGCTTGAGCAATGAGCAGTTCTTC
abundance: -; d_gene: -; len: 15; v_gene: TRBV2; j_gene: TRBJ2-7; CDR3aa: CASKGGRQGFYEQYF; CDR3nt: TGTGCCAGCAAGGGAGGGAGACAGGGGTTCTACGAGCAGTACTTC
abundance: -; d_gene: TRBD2; len: 18; v_gene: TRBV4-3; j_gene: TRBJ2-1; CDR3aa: CASSQVGLAGGRYNEQFF; CDR3nt: TGCGCCAGCAGCCAAGTCGGACTAGCGGGGGGCAGGTACAATGAGCAGTTCTTC
abundance: -; d_gene: -; len: 18; v_gene: TRBV19; j_gene: TRBJ2-5; CDR3aa: CASSIRMQRRPFQETQYF; CDR3nt: TGTGCCAGTAGTATTAGGATGCAGCGGAGGCCATTTCAAGAGACCCAGTACTTC
abundance: -; d_gene: TRBD2; len: 16; v_gene: TRBV5-1; j_gene: TRBJ2-3; CDR3aa: CASSFGTSGSPDTQYF; CDR3nt: TGCGCCAGCAGCTTCGGGACTAGCGGGAGCCCAGATACGCAGTATTTT
abundance: -; d_gene: -; len: 15; v_gene: TRBV5-1; j_gene: TRBJ1-1; CDR3aa: CASSLEGGLNTEAFF; CDR3nt: TGCGCCAGCAGCTTGGAGGGAGGACTGAACACTGAAGCTTTCTTT
abundance: -; d_gene: -; len: 16; v_gene: TRBV19; j_gene: TRBJ2-7; CDR3aa: CASSIFLTGTTYEQYF; CDR3nt: TGTGCCAGTAGTATATTTTTGACAGGAACGACCTACGAGCAGTACTTC
abundance: -; d_gene: -; len: 13; v_gene: TRBV19; j_gene: TRBJ1-1; CDR3aa: CASSNRVDTEAFF; CDR3nt: TGTGCCAGTAGTAACAGGGTAGACACTGAAGCTTTCTTT
abundance: few; d_gene: -; len: 13; v_gene: TRBV29-1; j_gene: TRBJ1-1; CDR3aa: CSVVPGVNTEAFF; CDR3nt: TGCAGCGTTGTCCCAGGGGTGAACACTGAAGCTTTCTTT
abundance: -; d_gene: -; len: 16; v_gene: TRBV9; j_gene: TRBJ1-1; CDR3aa: CASSFFAGQENTEAFF; CDR3nt: TGTGCCAGCAGCTTTTTTGCGGGGCAGGAAAACACTGAAGCTTTCTTT
abundance: -; d_gene: TRBD2; len: 14; v_gene: TRBV18; j_gene: TRBJ2-7; CDR3aa: CASSPGTSGYEQYF; CDR3nt: TGTGCCAGCTCACCAGGGACTAGCGGCTACGAGCAGTACTTC